These 32 T cell receptor beta chains came from one sample sequenced in a study of T cells in placental villitis. This was the immunoSEQ v4 assay. The table came from immunoSEQ multiplex PCR; TCRdb's copy has only in-frame clones and leaves some out. Of about 2,500 clones in the sample, about 81% were seen once. Sequenced: placental tissue containing maternal and fetal cells. Receptors originate from a human patient with infectious villitis; the placental T cells may come from both mother and fetus.

The rearrangement uses TRBV5-1 and TRBJ2-3; D is ambiguous. Trimming shortened V by 1 base and J by 0 bases, and 9 bases separated the two germline ends. Germline V gene data show CDR1 as SGHRS and CDR2 as YFSETQ. The CDR3 runs to 15 residues. CDR3 loop: CASSLWVASTDTQYF. As DNA, the CDR3 is TGCGCCAGCAGCTTGTGGGTGGCTAGCACAGATACGCAGTATTTT.

As concerns this clone: Being one base from a much bigger clone, this may be a read error. The chain couples TRBV7-2 to TRBJ2-2; D remains unclear. Trimming stripped 3 bases from V and 1 base from J, with 15 bases between. The CDR3 is made up of 17 amino acids. From germline, CDR1 is SGHTA and CDR2 FQGNSA. The CDR3 sequence: CASSFRAGDKNTGELFF. The CDR3 coding sequence is TGTGCCAGCAGCTTCCGGGCAGGTGACAAGAACACCGGGGAGCTGTTTTTT.

The chain combines TRBV28 with TRBJ2-7; no definite D call. Germline loops: CDR1 MDHEN, CDR2 SYDVKM. Trimming cost V 3 bases and J 1 base, with 7 bases left between them. The CDR3 is 13 amino acids. The CDR3 spells CASSFLNSYEQYF. The CDR3 DNA sequence: TGTGCCAGCAGTTTTTTGAATTCCTACGAGCAGTACTTC.

This clone appeared a single time. The chain uses TRBV30 and TRBJ2-5; 12 bases are shared with TRBD2. With V trimmed by 3 bases and J by 4 bases, 0 bases remained unmatched. Germline CDR1 is GTSNPN and CDR2 is SVGIG (reference sequence). The CDR3 spans 13 residues. CDR3 in amino acids: CAWRTSGGETQYF. CDR3 nucleotide sequence: TGTGCCTGGAGGACTAGCGGGGGAGAGACCCAGTACTTC.

The CDR3 DNA reads as TGTGCCAGCAGTTTAGTCCGGTTTGACACTGAAGCTTTCTTT. Translated: CASSLVRFDTEAFF. This chain uses TRBV28 with TRBJ1-1; D is unclear. Germline V gives CDR1 MDHEN, CDR2 SYDVKM. The CDR3 contains 14 residues. The V gene lost 2 bases and the J gene lost 3 bases, with 10 bases spanning the gap.

This chain links TRBV5-6 with TRBJ2-3, with D unclear. This CDR3 region has 11 residues. The germline gives CDR1 SGHDT, CDR2 YYEEEE. Trimming shortened V by 2 bases and J by 2 bases, and 0 bases separated the two germline ends. The CDR3 here is CASSFTDTQYF. The CDR3 DNA follows: TGTGCCAGCAGCTTCACAGATACGCAGTATTTT.

The chain joins TRBV11-2 to TRBJ1-2; a possible D gene is TRBD1 (5 bases). This CDR3 is 13 amino acids long. In germline, CDR1 is SGHAT, CDR2 FQNNGV. V was clipped by 4 bases and J by 2 bases, with 8 bases between them. CDR3 nucleotide sequence: TGTGCCAGCAGCTCCGGACAAAACTATGGCTACACCTTC. This translates into CASSSGQNYGYTF.

The chain has TRBV18 and TRBJ1-1; D not certain. The V gene's germline CDR1 is KGHSH and CDR2 LQKENI. The ends were cut back, 5 bases at V and 2 bases at J, with 6 bases in the middle. This CDR3 is 12 amino acids long. CDR3 DNA: TGTGCCAGCTCATTAACCAACACTGAAGCTTTCTTT. It yields the protein CASSLTNTEAFF.

The chain combines TRBV4-1 with TRBJ1-4; TRBD1 aligns across 8 bases. CDR3 length: 16 residues. The J segment lost 6 bases and the V segment lost 3 bases, leaving 9 bases of the junction unmatched. Germline V gene lookup returns CDR1 MGHRA and CDR2 YSYEKL. Written as DNA, the CDR3 is TGCGCCAGCAGCCACGGGACAGGTCAAGCGTATGAAAAACTGTTTTTT. It specifies CASSHGTGQAYEKLFF.

The CDR3 sequence is CASTRDSSFSYEQYF. Written as DNA, the CDR3 is TGTGCCAGCACCCGGGACAGCTCCTTCTCCTACGAGCAGTACTTC. The chain uses TRBV6-5 and TRBJ2-7, with 7 bases matching TRBD1. The CDR3 has 15 residues. V shed 7 bases and J 0 bases; nucleotides not matched to a gene: 9. Germline CDR1 and CDR2: MNHEY and SVGAGI.

This clone occurred once. This chain uses TRBV5-4 with TRBJ2-4, with a weak D call TRBD1 (6 bases). V lost 4 bases to trimming and J lost 1 base, with 6 bases between them. CDR1 and CDR2 from the germline V gene are SGHNT and YYREEE (reference sequence). The CDR3 runs to 13 residues. CDR3 nucleotides: TGTGCCAGCAGCCAGGGGGCCAAAAACATTCAGTACTTC. Its translation is CASSQGAKNIQYF.

The genes are TRBV10-2 and TRBJ2-2; D tentatively reads TRBD1 or TRBD2 (6 bases each). Trimming cost V 4 bases and J 4 bases, with 7 bases left between them. Germline-derived CDR1 and CDR2 are WSHSY and SAAADI. The CDR3 is 13 residues long. In DNA, the CDR3 is TGCGCCAGCAGTGGGGGGGCCACCGGGGAGCTGTTTTTT. Its translation is CASSGGATGELFF.

The chain links TRBV7-3 to TRBJ2-7; 8 bases line up with TRBD2. The CDR3 totals 14 residues. With 5 bases clipped from V and 6 bases from J, the junction kept 9 bases outside the gene matches. Germline V gives CDR1 SGHTA, CDR2 FQGTGA. The CDR3 nucleotides read TGTGCCAGCAGCCGGGCGGGGGGCGGGAGCGAGCAGTACTTC. Encoded protein: CASSRAGGGSEQYF.

The rearrangement uses TRBV22-1 and TRBJ1-5. TRBV22-1 represents a pseudogene. This CDR3 has 11 residues. In DNA, the CDR3 is TGTCCTGGGAGCGCACGTCAGCCCCAGCATTTT. Protein product: CPGSARQPQHF.

This rearrangement joins TRBV7-6 to TRBJ2-5; tentative D call: TRBD1 (6 bases). This CDR3 spans 14 amino acids. Trimming took 9 bases from V and 5 from J, leaving 19 bases between them. Germline V lookup: CDR1 SGHVS, CDR2 FNYEAQ. For the CDR3, the DNA is TGTGCCAGTCAGATTCACAGGGTCGCGGAGACCCAGTACTTC. Translation: CASQIHRVAETQYF.

Worth noting for this clone: In this CDR3 the conserved last residue, phenylalanine or tryptophan, is missing, so a read error is likely. The limits of the CDR3 on the DNA are not certain, so only TCRdb's listed CDR3 is given. The genes are TRBV9 and TRBJ1-1; the D call TRBD1 from the table was never checked on the DNA. The germline CDR1 and CDR2 sequences are SGDLS and YYNGEE. The CDR3 sequence runs 14 residues, both termini included. CDR3 region: CASSVGDRGTEAVL.

This chain links TRBV9 with TRBJ1-3; 7 bases map to TRBD1. Germline CDR1 and CDR2: SGDLS and YYNGEE. The CDR3 loop spans 14 amino acids. After removal of 0 bases from V and 3 bases from J, the junction contained 0 bases not matched to a gene. DNA of the CDR3: TGTGCCAGCAGCGTAGACAGGGGTGGAAACACCATATATTTT. This translates into CASSVDRGGNTIYF.

The chain joins TRBV27 to TRBJ2-1; D is perhaps TRBD2 (5 bases). Trimming pared 2 bases from V and 9 bases from J, leaving 11 bases between. CDR1 and CDR2 (germline): MNHEY, SMNVEV (reference sequence). This CDR3 is built from 13 residues. CDR3 loop: CASSLGSVGEQFF. The CDR3 DNA reads TGTGCCAGCAGTTTAGGTAGCGTGGGTGAGCAGTTCTTC.

This chain links TRBV30 with TRBJ1-2; TRBD1 might be the D (5 bases). Trimming took off 4 bases at V and 7 bases at J, with 19 bases between the two ends. The CDR3 sequence is 14 residues long. Germline loops: CDR1 GTSNPN, CDR2 SVGIG (reference sequence). The CDR3 here is CAWTPGRAGSGYTF. In nucleotides, the CDR3 is TGTGCCTGGACCCCCGGCAGGGCAGGGAGTGGCTACACCTTC.

In its sample, this clone was seen once. The chain carries TRBV2 and TRBJ1-4; TRBD1 is a possible D gene (6 bases). This CDR3 is 15 amino acids long. V was shortened by 4 bases and J by 6 bases, with 15 bases between the two germline ends. Per the germline V gene, CDR1 is SNHLY and CDR2 is FYNNEI. The CDR3 DNA sequence: TGTGCCAGCAGTGGGGTACAGGGCTCATATGAAAAACTGTTTTTT. Residues: CASSGVQGSYEKLFF.

This clone was seen only once. The chain uses TRBV7-3 and TRBJ2-7; D may be TRBD1 (5 bases). The CDR3 totals 13 residues. Trimming left V 5 bases short and J 6 bases short, with 14 bases between. The germline gives CDR1 SGHTA, CDR2 FQGTGA. CDR3 region: CASSQDNFAEQYF. As DNA, the CDR3 is TGTGCCAGCAGCCAGGACAACTTCGCCGAGCAGTACTTC.

The V gene is TRBV4-1, the J gene TRBJ2-3; weak D call: TRBD2 (5 bases). This CDR3 is built from 15 residues. V was clipped by 0 bases and J by 1 base, with 8 bases between them. In germline, CDR1 is MGHRA, CDR2 YSYEKL. The CDR3 loop reads CASSQEWRGTDTQYF. CDR3 nucleotides: TGCGCCAGCAGCCAAGAGTGGCGGGGCACAGATACGCAGTATTTT.

CDR3 bases: TGCGCCAGCAGCTTGGTTTTAGCGGGGGAGACCCAGTACTTC. This encodes CASSLVLAGETQYF. This rearrangement joins TRBV5-1 to TRBJ2-5, with 8 nucleotides matching TRBD2. CDR1 and CDR2 from the germline V gene are SGHRS and YFSETQ. This CDR3 comprises 14 residues. With V trimmed by 0 bases and J by 5 bases, 3 bases remained unmatched.

The chain has TRBV5-1 and TRBJ2-5; the D gene is possibly TRBD1 (5 bases). The CDR3 covers 12 residues. V gave up 2 bases and J gave up 5 bases, with 7 bases separating them. CDR1 is SGHRS, CDR2 YFSETQ, per germline. CDR3 sequence: CASSFQGETQYF. CDR3 nucleotide sequence: TGCGCCAGCAGCTTCCAGGGCGAGACCCAGTACTTC.

This clone was picked up a small number of times. The rearrangement joins TRBV9 to TRBJ1-4, with 7 positions matching TRBD1. J gave up 1 base and V 2 bases, and 5 bases lay outside the gene matches. Germline CDR1 SGDLS, CDR2 YYNGEE. This CDR3 is 16 amino acids long. The DNA of the CDR3 is TGTGCCAGCAGCGTGCAGACAGGGAGAACTAATGAAAAACTGTTTTTT. This sequence encodes CASSVQTGRTNEKLFF.

V usage is TRBV5-1 and J usage is TRBJ2-1; D may be TRBD2 (7 bases). Trimming cost V 4 bases and J 4 bases, with 18 bases left between them. The CDR3 has 16 amino acids. Germline V gives CDR1 SGHRS, CDR2 YFSETQ. CDR3 sequence: CASSGGAGARYNEQFF. The CDR3 region has the DNA TGCGCCAGCAGCGGGGGGGCGGGGGCGAGATACAATGAGCAGTTCTTC.

The rearrangement joins TRBV7-6 to TRBJ2-7; TRBD2 aligns across 9 bases. The V segment lost 2 bases and the J segment 9 bases; nucleotides outside the gene matches: 8. Looked up from germline, CDR1 is SGHVS and CDR2 is FNYEAQ. This CDR3 comprises 14 residues. In DNA form, the CDR3 reads TGTGCCAGCAGCTTATTGCGGGCGGGGGGGGCGCAGTACTTC. Its translation: CASSLLRAGGAQYF.

This sequence joins TRBV19 and TRBJ1-1; 9 nucleotides agree with TRBD1. Germline V CDR1 and CDR2: LNHDA, SQIVND (reference sequence). There are 12 residues in the CDR3. Losses at the gene ends were 8 bases for V and 6 bases for J; bases not matched to a gene: 4. CDR3 sequence reads: CASGTGLAEAFF. In DNA, the CDR3 is TGTGCCAGTGGGACAGGGCTCGCTGAAGCTTTCTTT.

This chain uses TRBV29-1 with TRBJ2-1; D may be TRBD2 (6 bases). V was clipped by 7 bases and J by 8 bases, with 15 bases between them. CDR1 is SQVTM and CDR2 is ANQGSEA in the germline V gene. This CDR3 is built from 12 residues. In nucleotides, the CDR3 is TGCAGCGCCTTTTGGCGGGGCTATGAGCAGTTCTTC. Its translation: CSAFWRGYEQFF.

The chain recombines TRBV15 with TRBJ1-1; D uncertain. The CDR3 is made up of 15 amino acids. Per the germline V gene, CDR1 is LNHNV and CDR2 is YYDKDF (reference sequence). Deletions cut 1 base from V and 0 bases from J, with 9 bases between. The CDR3 loop reads CATSRVTSLNTEAFF. The CDR3 DNA follows: TGTGCCACCAGCAGAGTAACCTCACTGAACACTGAAGCTTTCTTT.

This chain connects TRBV5-1 to TRBJ1-2, with D possibly being TRBD1 (5 bases). The CDR3 contains 13 residues. Germline assignment: CDR1 SGHRS and CDR2 YFSETQ. The ends were cut back, 1 base at V and 7 bases at J, with 11 bases in the middle. The CDR3 loop reads CASSLREGPGYTF. The CDR3 DNA follows: TGCGCCAGCAGCTTGAGGGAGGGGCCTGGCTACACCTTC.

V usage is TRBV24-1 and J usage is TRBJ2-5; D gene ambiguous. The V end was cut by 5 bases, the J end by 5 bases, with 8 bases between. Per germline, CDR1 KGHDR and CDR2 SFDVKD. The CDR3 is 12 amino acids. The DNA for the CDR3 is TGTGCCACCAGTGGGTCAGTTGAGACCCAGTACTTC. This gives the protein CATSGSVETQYF.